One sample yielded the 18 T cell receptor beta chains listed below, sequenced in a study of regulatory T cells in long-lasting Graves disease. Assembly of TCR beta libraries relied on iRepertoire HTBI primers together with Arm-PCR of CDR3 regions. Using its own MiXCR run on the multiplex PCR reads, TCRdb lists one record per CDR3 protein. The repertoire includes a few hundred thousand distinct CDR3 sequences, around 22% of them detected once, and around 26% sits in the top ten. Specified time point: persistent/refractory GD, antithyroid drugs over 5 years with positive TRAb. Generation of the TCR library employed RNA extracted from PBMCs. This specimen consisted of peripheral blood mononuclear cells (PBMCs), obtained when the disease was refractory, from a patient treated with antithyroid drugs. Source of these receptors: a female donor with Graves disease.

V and J are TRBV27 and TRBJ1-2; no definite D call. V was clipped by 8 bases and J by 2 bases, with 15 bases between them. Germline V lookup: CDR1 MNHEY, CDR2 SMNVEV (reference sequence). CDR3 length equals 14 residues. As DNA, the CDR3 is TGTGCCAGCCCCCCCGTCGGCGGGAACTATGGCTACACCTTC. Translation gives CASPPVGGNYGYTF.

This chain links TRBV19 with TRBJ1-4; D might be TRBD1 (5 bases). Germline V lookup: CDR1 LNHDA, CDR2 SQIVND (reference sequence). The ends were cut back, 3 bases at V and 0 bases at J, with 8 bases in the middle. The CDR3 runs to 15 residues. CDR3 bases: TGTGCCAGTAGTATCGGAGGGGCAACTAATGAAAAACTGTTTTTT. Its translation: CASSIGGATNEKLFF.

The gene calls are TRBV3-1 and TRBJ2-7, with 7 bases aligning to TRBD2. CDR1 and CDR2 from the germline V gene are LGHDT and YNNKEL (reference sequence). J lost 1 base, V lost 8 bases, and 8 bases had no gene match. This CDR3 has 14 residues. DNA for the CDR3: TGTGCCAGCTACGAACGGCGGGAGTCCTACGAGCAGTACTTC. It yields the protein CASYERRESYEQYF.

This rearrangement joins TRBV19 to TRBJ2-2, with TRBD2 matching 7 bases. There are 14 residues in the CDR3. V was clipped by 7 bases and J by 1 base; unmatched bases: 3. Germline V gene data show CDR1 as LNHDA and CDR2 as SQIVND (reference sequence). The CDR3 reads CASIGLVNTGELFF. The CDR3 bases are TGTGCCAGTATCGGACTAGTGAACACCGGGGAGCTGTTTTTT.

J is TRBJ2-2 and V is TRBV7-2, with a tentative D call TRBD1 (6 bases). Germline CDR1 reads SGHTA; CDR2 reads FQGNSA. The CDR3 is 16 amino acids. V lost 4 bases and J 3 bases, leaving 15 bases between the germline ends. The CDR3 loop reads CASSSGIRGYTGELFF. CDR3 bases: TGTGCCAGCAGCTCTGGGATTAGGGGGTACACCGGGGAGCTGTTTTTT.

This clonotype was seen only a few times. The chain carries TRBV29-1 and TRBJ1-1, with D possibly matching TRBD1 (6 bases). Germline CDR1 SQVTM, CDR2 ANQGSEA. The CDR3 is 12 amino acids. Trimming cost V 7 bases and J 4 bases, with 13 bases left between them. This CDR3 reads CSGSKGGTEAFF. The CDR3 nucleotides are TGCAGCGGCTCAAAGGGGGGCACTGAAGCTTTCTTT.

In its sample, this clonotype was seen a few times. The chain joins TRBV12-3 or TRBV12-4 to TRBJ1-4; the match to TRBD1 covers 9 bases. Trimming cost V 4 bases and J 13 bases; bases outside gene matches: 10. The length of the CDR3 is 14 residues. The DNA for the CDR3 is TGTGCCAGCAGTTCGACAGGGGGACTACAGAGACTGTTTTTT. Its translation: CASSSTGGLQRLFF.

This clonotype was seen more than once but under ten times. This may arise from a read error, as a much more abundant clone is one base away. The chain has TRBV6-1 and TRBJ1-2, with D maybe TRBD1 (5 bases). CDR1 is MNHNS, CDR2 SASEGT, per germline. CDR3 size: 15 residues. V lost 4 bases and J lost 4, with 16 bases in between. This chain's CDR3 is CASSGTSRDLYGYTF. As DNA, the CDR3 is TGTGCCAGCAGTGGAACAAGTCGGGACCTCTATGGCTACACCTTC.

This chain uses TRBV3-1 with TRBJ2-4; 10 bases map to TRBD2. The CDR3 is 15 amino acids. The junction had 3 bases not matched to a gene; V was cut back by 3 bases and J by 4 bases. Germline lookup yields CDR1 LGHDT and CDR2 YNNKEL (reference sequence). The CDR3 sequence: CASSQPAGGKNIQYF. The DNA of the CDR3 is TGTGCCAGCAGCCAGCCAGCGGGAGGGAAAAACATTCAGTACTTC.

This clonotype has a count of ten or more. This chain joins TRBV7-9 and TRBJ2-7; the D is unclear. V lost 4 bases to trimming and J lost 8 bases, with 9 bases between them. CDR3 length: 11 amino acids. CDR1 is SEHNR and CDR2 is FQNEAQ in the germline V gene (reference sequence). Here the CDR3 DNA reads TGTGCCAGCAGCTCCATGGGCCAGCAGTACTTC. Its translation: CASSSMGQQYF.

The V gene is TRBV12-3 or TRBV12-4, the J gene TRBJ2-1; D gene unclear. V lost 4 bases to trimming and J lost 7 bases, with 11 bases between them. This CDR3 has 13 residues. The CDR3, as DNA: TGTGCCAGCAGTTCTGACCCTTGGAATGAGCAGTTCTTC. Translated, it gives CASSSDPWNEQFF.

This clonotype was observed a few times. This CDR3 is CASINGGGPEAFF. CDR3 nucleotides: TGTGCCAGCATCAATGGGGGGGGCCCTGAAGCTTTCTTT. The rearrangement uses TRBV6-1 and TRBJ1-1; maybe TRBD1 (6 bases). Per germline, CDR1 MNHNS and CDR2 SASEGT. The V gene lost 7 bases and the J gene lost 6 bases, with 15 bases spanning the gap. This CDR3 has 13 residues.

The chain employs TRBV6-1 and TRBJ1-5; 7 nucleotides match TRBD1. The CDR3 totals 20 residues. The ends lost 8 bases at V and 5 bases at J; junction bases unmatched: 27. From germline, CDR1 is MNHNS and CDR2 SASEGT. The DNA of the CDR3 is TGTGCCAGCGGACCCATGGCAGCAGGTTTCTCACAGGGGTCTGATCAGCCCCAGCATTTT. Translation: CASGPMAAGFSQGSDQPQHF.

J is TRBJ2-7 and V is TRBV18; D uncertain. Trimming removed 1 base from V and 2 bases from J, with 6 bases in between. Germline V CDR1 and CDR2: KGHSH, LQKENI. This CDR3 comprises 13 residues. For the CDR3, the DNA is TGTGCCAGCTCACCACGAGAGACCTACGAGCAGTACTTC. Translation: CASSPRETYEQYF.

Only a few counts were recorded for this clonotype. The V and J genes are TRBV20-1 and TRBJ2-4; 8 bases map to TRBD2. The CDR3 extends over 11 amino acids. The trim removed 5 bases at V and 15 bases at J, leaving 9 bases unmatched. Germline V gene lookup returns CDR1 DFQATT and CDR2 SNEGSKA (reference sequence). This CDR3 is CSALSGSVMYF. The CDR3 bases are TGCAGTGCTCTCAGCGGGAGCGTTATGTACTTC.

This clonotype turned up a few times. A read error may be the cause here, since a much bigger clone is one base away. The chain joins TRBV2 to TRBJ2-2; the D is unclear. The CDR3 has 12 amino acids. The ends were cut back, 6 bases at V and 4 bases at J, with 6 bases in the middle. CDR1 SNHLY and CDR2 FYNNEI come from the germline V gene. This CDR3 reads CASSSSTGELFF. The CDR3 nucleotides read TGTGCCAGCAGCTCCAGCACCGGGGAGCTGTTTTTT.

The CDR3 bases are TGTGCCATTGGCGGGGGGTTAGAGACCCAGTACTTC. It is translated as CAIGGGLETQYF. The rearrangement uses TRBV10-3 and TRBJ2-5; TRBD2 matches 8 bases. CDR3 length: 12 amino acids. Germline V gene sequence: CDR1 ENHRY, CDR2 SYGVKD. Trimming took 9 bases from V and 4 from J; bases not matched to a gene: 4.

This sequence joins TRBV10-3 and TRBJ1-3; D not resolved. Trimming took 10 bases from V and 0 from J, leaving 4 bases between them. The CDR3 length is 11 residues. Per the germline V gene, CDR1 is ENHRY and CDR2 is SYGVKD. CDR3: CATDSGNTIYF. CDR3 DNA: TGTGCCACCGACTCTGGAAACACCATATATTTT.